These T cell receptor beta chains were read from a single sample in a study of shared clonotypes between healthy human individuals. Data came from immunoSEQ multiplex PCR; TCRdb stores just in-frame clones and leaves some out. The data hold over 400,000 clones, with 90% to 97% observed a single time. Sequencing was done on a sample of naive CD4+ T cells sorted from blood. These receptors all stem from a woman aged 25 to 39 in good health. Both conserved end residues are part of each CDR3. D genes are given only for firm matches. A row's size may be missing; if present it is once, few, many or a size class.

>TRBV19|TRBJ2-7|-|TRBD2
TGTGCCAGTAGTATTACTAGCGACTACGAGCAGTACTTC
CASSITSDYEQYF
>TRBV27|TRBJ2-5|-|TRBD2
TGTGCCAGCTCGGCGGGAGGAGAGACCCAGTACTTC
CASSAGGETQYF
>TRBV27|TRBJ2-7|-|-
TGTGCCAGCAGTTTAAGGACAGACTCCTACGAGCAGTACTTC
CASSLRTDSYEQYF
>TRBV10-3|TRBJ1-5|-|-
TGTGCCATCAGTGGCAGGGTCCAAGAGCCCCAGCATTTT
CAISGRVQEPQHF
>TRBV27|TRBJ2-1|-|TRBD2
TGTGCCAGCAGGTCGACCGGGACTACCGAGATTGGGACCAACGACCACACCTACAATGAGCAGTTCTTC
CASRSTGTTEIGTNDHTYNEQFF
>TRBV5-1|TRBJ2-7|-|TRBD2
TGCGCCAGCACCCTAAGTAGCGGGAAGTTATTCGCCTACGAGCAGTACTTC
CASTLSSGKLFAYEQYF
>TRBV18|TRBJ2-7|-|-
TGTGCCAGCTCACCACATGTGGAGGCAGGTTTCGAGCAGTACTTC
CASSPHVEAGFEQYF
>TRBV18|TRBJ2-3|-|-
TGTGCCAGCTCACCACCGCTCCCGAACGGCACAGATACGCAGTATTTT
CASSPPLPNGTDTQYF
>TRBV9|TRBJ2-1|-|TRBD2
TGTGCCAGCAGGGAACTAGCGGGAGCGGCCTACAATGAGCAGTTCTTC
CASRELAGAAYNEQFF
>TRBV30|TRBJ2-3|-|TRBD2
TGTGCCTGGAGTATACACAAATTAGCGGGAGGGGCAGATACGCAGTATTTT
CAWSIHKLAGGADTQYF
>TRBV11-2|TRBJ2-2|once|TRBD2
TGTGCCAGCAGCTTAACTAGCGTCGGGGAGCTGTTTTTT
CASSLTSVGELFF
>TRBV6-1|TRBJ2-3|-|TRBD2
TGTGCCAGCAGGCGGGGACTAGCGGGAGTTGATACGCAGTATTTT
CASRRGLAGVDTQYF
>TRBV28|TRBJ2-5|-|TRBD2
TGTGCAATCGCGGGAGGGGTTGGGACCCAGTACTTC
CAIAGGVGTQYF
>TRBV28|TRBJ2-7|-|-
TGTGCCAGCAGTTCACCCGGGGACACCTACGAGCAGTACTTC
CASSSPGDTYEQYF
>TRBV6-5|TRBJ1-2|few|-
TGTGCCAGCAGATCTGGGGCGTATGGCTACACCTTC
CASRSGAYGYTF
>TRBV4-1|TRBJ2-1|-|TRBD2
TGCGCCAGCAGCCTTAGCGGGATAACATACAATGAGCAGTTCTTC
CASSLSGITYNEQFF
>TRBV7-2|TRBJ1-6|once|-
TGTGCCAGCAGCTTAGTGGGCAGGGGTGGTTCACCCCTCCACTTT
CASSLVGRGGSPLHF
>TRBV6-1|TRBJ1-2|once|-
TGTGCCAGCAGTGAAGCGAAGCTACGGAGTGGCTACACCTTC
CASSEAKLRSGYTF
>TRBV28|TRBJ2-6|-|-
TGTGCCAGCAGTGAGCCCCCGGGACAAGGTGGGGCCAACGTCCTGACTTTC
CASSEPPGQGGANVLTF
>TRBV10-1|TRBJ2-4|-|TRBD1
TGCGCCAGCAGTGTTGGACAGGGAGGATCCAAAAACATTCAGTACTTC
CASSVGQGGSKNIQYF
>TRBV5-1|TRBJ2-7|-|-
TGCGCCAGCAGCTTGGATGGGTGGGGCTACGAGCAGTACTTC
CASSLDGWGYEQYF
>TRBV9|TRBJ2-7|-|-
TGTGCCAGCAGCGGGGCCGGGACTGGGATCTACGAGCAGTACTTC
CASSGAGTGIYEQYF
>TRBV6-5|TRBJ1-4|-|-
TGTGCCAGCAGCCGCGACACGTCGCTTGTAAAACTGTTTTTT
CASSRDTSLVKLFF